This passage covers 2 T cell receptor beta chains from one sample sequenced in a study of CD8+CD57+ T cells in acquired aplastic anemia. The sequenced patients had an expansion of CD8+CD57+ cells seen by flow cytometry. TCR beta VDJ and CDR3 profiles were obtained from a genomic DNA template. Each CDR3 protein is one row after TCRdb ran MiXCR on the reads. The profile shows approximately 260,000 distinct CDR3 sequences, roughly 80% of them singletons. The sequencing input was sorted CD4+, CD8+, or CD8+CD57+ T cells (not recorded which) from PBMCs. The receptors come from a human donor with aplastic anemia.

On this clonotype itself: Given the absence of the conserved phenylalanine or tryptophan at the CDR3 end, a read error is likely. This chain uses TRBV7-8 with TRBJ2-7, with D possibly being TRBD2 (6 bases). The CDR3 contains 14 residues. Germline V gene data show CDR1 as SGHVS and CDR2 as FQNEAQ. V was trimmed by 3 bases and J by 3 bases, leaving 12 bases between them. Here the CDR3 DNA reads TGTGCCAGCAGCTTCCGGTTGGGGGGCTACGAGCAGTACTCC. It yields the protein CASSFRLGGYEQYS.

The DNA for the CDR3 is TGTGCCAGCTTAGTGAAGGGGCGTAGCAATCAGCCCCAGCATTTT. It translates to CASLVKGRSNQPQHF. The chain links TRBV6-6 to TRBJ1-5, with a possible D match to TRBD1 (5 bases). Germline loops: CDR1 MNHNY, CDR2 SVGAGI (reference sequence). V was clipped by 8 bases and J by 0 bases, with 14 bases between them. This CDR3 spans 15 amino acids.